This entry lists 2 T cell receptor beta chains sequenced from one sample in a study of T-cell reconstitution after alpha-beta-depleted transplantation in children. A TCRbeta library incorporating unique molecular identifiers was prepared. TCRdb called the PCR reads again in MiXCR, with one record for every CDR3 protein. The data contain approximately 120,000 distinct CDR3 sequences, 8.5% to 10% of them singletons. Source: PBMCs, mostly from graft donor cells, taken 180 days after TCRalphabeta/CD19-depleted stem cell transplant. The receptors shown here come from a girl under two years old who had a stem cell transplant for combined immunodeficiency, so the T cells may come from the graft donor.

In this sample, this clonotype turned up many times. This sequence joins TRBV12-3 or TRBV12-4 and TRBJ2-3, with no clear D. The CDR3 covers 13 residues. The V gene lost 6 bases and the J gene lost 3 bases, with 10 bases spanning the gap. CDR3 DNA sequence: TGTGCCAGCAGCTCCCCTGGTACAGATACGCAGTATTTT. It is translated as CASSSPGTDTQYF.

This clonotype has just a few counts. The chain combines TRBV20-1 with TRBJ2-1; TRBD2 matches 8 bases. The CDR3 has 12 residues. Trimming cost V 5 bases and J 10 bases; bases outside gene matches: 7. CDR1 and CDR2 from the germline V gene are DFQATT and SNEGSKA (reference sequence). In nucleotides, the CDR3 is TGCAGTGCTCCAATAGCGGGATGGGAGCAGTTCTTC. Protein product: CSAPIAGWEQFF.